A single sample gave rise to the 26 T cell receptor beta chains below, sequenced in a study of control samples from healthy donors and cancer patients. The method was immunoSEQ multiplex PCR; TCRdb's version includes in-frame clones alone and lacks a portion of them. The data show about 190,000 clones, with 90% to 95% seen just once and about 1.7% held by the top ten. Sample: blood. The receptors derive from a man aged 30 to 39 in good health.

This chain links TRBV27 with TRBJ2-3; maybe TRBD1 (5 bases). CDR1 is MNHEY, CDR2 SMNVEV, per germline (reference sequence). CDR3 length: 14 amino acids. V gave up 2 bases and J gave up 3 bases, with 9 bases separating them. For the CDR3, the DNA is TGTGCCAGCAGTTTAAGCAGGGTAACAGATACGCAGTATTTT. It yields the protein CASSLSRVTDTQYF.

The chain recombines TRBV18 with TRBJ2-3, with D tentatively TRBD2 (5 bases). The CDR3 runs to 13 residues. From germline, CDR1 is KGHSH and CDR2 LQKENI. V gave up 6 bases and J gave up 2 bases, with 9 bases separating them. In DNA, the CDR3 is TGTGCCAGCTCCCCCGGGGTCACAGATACGCAGTATTTT. Its protein is CASSPGVTDTQYF.

The rearrangement links TRBV23-1 to TRBJ2-7; D ambiguous. TRBV23-1 is identified as an open reading frame with a role that is uncertain. Trimming stripped 5 bases from V and 0 bases from J, with 14 bases between. The CDR3 covers 15 residues. The chain's CDR3 is CASSKKASISYEQYF. CDR3 nucleotide sequence: TGCGCCAGCAGTAAGAAAGCTTCTATCTCCTACGAGCAGTACTTC.

This chain connects TRBV7-9 to TRBJ1-1, with D hard to call. The V end lost 5 bases, the J end lost 5 bases, and 6 bases lay between the germline ends. The CDR3 contains 11 residues. Germline CDR1 and CDR2: SEHNR and FQNEAQ (reference sequence). CDR3 DNA: TGTGCCAGCAGCCAGAGAACTGAAGCTTTCTTT. Translation: CASSQRTEAFF.

The rearrangement uses TRBV6-4 and TRBJ2-2, with TRBD1 as a possible D gene (5 bases). Trimming shortened V by 5 bases and J by 1 base, and 5 bases separated the two germline ends. Looked up from germline, CDR1 is MRHNA and CDR2 is SNTAGT. There are 13 residues in the CDR3. CDR3 sequence: CASSTGNTGELFF. The CDR3 bases are TGTGCCAGCAGTACAGGGAACACCGGGGAGCTGTTTTTT.

This clone was seen just once. V usage is TRBV14 and J usage is TRBJ1-2; D unresolved. The CDR3 extends over 14 amino acids. V was trimmed by 2 bases and J by 2 bases, leaving 9 bases between them. Per the germline V gene, CDR1 is SGHDN and CDR2 is FVKESK. CDR3 in DNA: TGTGCCAGCAGCCAATTCGTCATCAACTATGGCTACACCTTC. Translated, it gives CASSQFVINYGYTF.

The chain uses TRBV5-1 and TRBJ1-1; a possible D gene is TRBD1 (5 bases). This CDR3 has 15 residues. Germline CDR1 reads SGHRS; CDR2 reads YFSETQ. V lost 0 bases and J lost 5, with 14 bases in between. The CDR3 coding sequence is TGCGCCAGCAGCTTGGAAGGCAGGGAGGTAACTGAAGCTTTCTTT. Its translation: CASSLEGREVTEAFF.

The chain has TRBV2 and TRBJ2-7, with D unclear. Trimming stripped 6 bases from V and 2 bases from J, with 11 bases between. Germline-derived CDR1 and CDR2 are SNHLY and FYNNEI. The CDR3 is 13 residues long. The CDR3 DNA is TGTGCCAGCAGCCAGACGGATACCTACGAGCAGTACTTC. It encodes CASSQTDTYEQYF.

CDR3 loop: CASSPGQRDGYTF. DNA for the CDR3: TGTGCCAGCTCACCCGGACAGAGGGATGGCTACACCTTC. The chain couples TRBV18 to TRBJ1-2, with D possibly TRBD1 on 6 matching bases. The CDR3 is 13 residues long. Germline CDR1 reads KGHSH; CDR2 reads LQKENI. V was clipped by 3 bases and J by 6 bases, with 11 bases between them.

On this clone itself: This same CDR3 is encoded by further DNA sequences in the sample. The chain is built from TRBV6-5 and TRBJ1-1; the D gene is possibly TRBD1 (5 bases). This CDR3 is 12 amino acids long. The V gene lost 2 bases and the J gene lost 5 bases, with 6 bases spanning the gap. CDR1 is MNHEY, CDR2 SVGAGI, per germline. CDR3 loop: CASSYGGTEAFF. The CDR3 bases are TGTGCCAGCAGTTACGGGGGGACTGAAGCTTTCTTT.

The chain couples TRBV5-1 to TRBJ2-3, with D hard to call. CDR3 length equals 17 residues. The V gene lost 4 bases and the J gene lost 0 bases, with 18 bases spanning the gap. Per the germline V gene, CDR1 is SGHRS and CDR2 is YFSETQ. The CDR3 is CASSPAPDSTSTDTQYF. The CDR3 DNA follows: TGCGCCAGCAGCCCGGCCCCCGACTCGACCAGCACAGATACGCAGTATTTT.

This clone has a single count. The V call is TRBV5-6, the J call TRBJ2-7; 7 positions agree with TRBD1. The CDR3 has 14 residues. In germline, CDR1 is SGHDT, CDR2 YYEEEE. Losses at the gene ends were 0 bases for V and 3 bases for J; bases not matched to a gene: 3. As DNA, the CDR3 is TGTGCCAGCAGCTTGGGACAGGGCCTCTACGAGCAGTACTTC. Amino acid sequence: CASSLGQGLYEQYF.

The chain links TRBV2 to TRBJ2-1; TRBD1 aligns across 7 bases. Germline lookup yields CDR1 SNHLY and CDR2 FYNNEI. The CDR3 runs 14 residues. The V and J ends lost 2 bases and 8 bases, in that order; junction bases with no gene match: 6. For the CDR3, the DNA is TGTGCCAGCAGTGAATATAGGGGGCAAGATGAGCAGTTCTTC. It codes for CASSEYRGQDEQFF.

The chain joins TRBV24-1 to TRBJ1-5, with D uncertain. The CDR3 consists of 14 residues. In germline, CDR1 is KGHDR, CDR2 SFDVKD. Trimming removed 2 bases at V and 4 bases at J, with 8 bases between. CDR3 region: CATSDSFLNQPQHF. The CDR3 DNA is TGTGCCACCAGTGATTCTTTCCTAAATCAGCCCCAGCATTTT.

The chain links TRBV19 to TRBJ1-5, with 10 bases fitting TRBD1. Germline V gene sequence: CDR1 LNHDA, CDR2 SQIVND (reference sequence). The J segment lost 5 bases and the V segment lost 4 bases, leaving 5 bases of the junction unmatched. CDR3 length: 15 amino acids. As DNA, the CDR3 is TGTGCCAGTAGTAGACAGGGGGCGCGTGATCAGCCCCAGCATTTT. Translated: CASSRQGARDQPQHF. The full variable domain, completed using reference TRBV19 and TRBJ1-5, is DGGITQSPKYLFRKEGQNVTLSCEQNLNHDAMYWYRQDPGQGLRLIYYSQIVNDFQKGDIAEGYSVSREKKESFPLTVTSAQKNPTAFYLCASSRQGARDQPQHFGDGTRLSIL.

CDR3 sequence: CASSIGADEQFF. CDR3 bases: TGTGCCAGTAGTATTGGGGCGGATGAGCAGTTCTTC. The chain joins TRBV19 to TRBJ2-1; D might be TRBD1 (5 bases). CDR1 LNHDA and CDR2 SQIVND come from the germline V gene (reference sequence). Between the trimmed V and J ends, which lost 3 bases and 8 bases, there was a span of 8 bases. The CDR3 covers 12 residues.

This clone was counted a few times. The J gene is TRBJ2-7, the V gene TRBV4-1; TRBD1 agrees at 11 bases. CDR1 and CDR2 (germline): MGHRA, YSYEKL. V shed 1 base, J shed 7 bases, and the junction held 9 bases outside the gene matches. The CDR3 length is 16 residues. This CDR3 is CASSQAGTGGPGEQYF. The CDR3 bases are TGCGCCAGCAGCCAAGCTGGGACAGGGGGTCCGGGGGAGCAGTACTTC.

This chain links TRBV12-5 with TRBJ1-2; 9 bases are a match to TRBD1. In germline, CDR1 is LGHNT, CDR2 FRNRAP. This CDR3 has 17 residues. J was trimmed by 0 bases and V by 0 bases; bases with no gene match: 5. CDR3 protein: CASGLVNRGRTNYGYTF. CDR3 coding DNA: TGTGCTAGTGGTTTGGTTAACAGGGGGCGGACTAACTATGGCTACACCTTC.

The sample holds one count of this clone. The V gene is TRBV19, the J gene TRBJ2-7; TRBD1 might be the D (5 bases). Germline CDR1 LNHDA, CDR2 SQIVND (reference sequence). CDR3 length: 15 amino acids. V lost 3 bases and J lost 0, with 12 bases in between. CDR3 nucleotides: TGTGCCAGTAGTATTCAACGGACAAACTCCTACGAGCAGTACTTC. It is translated as CASSIQRTNSYEQYF.

This clone was found a few times. The chain employs TRBV5-1 and TRBJ1-2; D not resolved. This CDR3 has 15 residues. Trimming left V 4 bases short and J 0 bases short, with 13 bases between. Looked up from germline, CDR1 is SGHRS and CDR2 is YFSETQ. The CDR3 loop reads CASSGASGTNYGYTF. DNA of the CDR3: TGCGCCAGCAGCGGTGCATCCGGGACTAACTATGGCTACACCTTC.

About this clone: The junction shows a germline mismatch at one end, possibly a read error. V usage is TRBV6-5 and J usage is TRBJ2-1, with a possible D match to TRBD1 (6 bases). CDR3 length: 12 residues. Germline CDR1 reads MNHEY; CDR2 reads SVGAGI. CDR3 bases: TGTGCCAGCAGCACTGGGGGCCGGTTAATGATCTTC. It encodes CASSTGGRLMIF.

V gene TRBV7-2 combines with J gene TRBJ2-2; D possibly uses TRBD1 or TRBD2 (7 bases each). The CDR3 spans 14 residues. Trimming took off 3 bases at V and 4 bases at J, with 9 bases between the two ends. CDR1 and CDR2 (germline): SGHTA, FQGNSA. CDR3 bases: TGTGCCAGCAGCTTCAGGGGGGGCACCGGGGAGCTGTTTTTT. Its translation is CASSFRGGTGELFF.

The rearrangement uses TRBV6-4 and TRBJ2-2, with TRBD1 identical over 7 bases. V shed 0 bases, J shed 7 bases, and the junction held 2 bases outside the gene matches. Per the germline V gene, CDR1 is MRHNA and CDR2 is SNTAGT. The CDR3 length is 14 residues. The CDR3 protein is CASSDSGDSGELFF. The CDR3 DNA reads as TGTGCCAGCAGTGACTCCGGGGACAGCGGGGAGCTGTTTTTT.

This clone was counted a single time. The V call is TRBV7-6, the J call TRBJ2-1, with D perhaps matching TRBD1 (7 bases). This CDR3 spans 11 amino acids. Deletions cut 5 bases from V and 10 bases from J, with 9 bases between. Germline CDR1 reads SGHVS; CDR2 reads FNYEAQ. The CDR3 region is CASSQGGEQFF. CDR3 sequence (DNA): TGTGCCAGCAGCCAGGGGGGCGAGCAGTTCTTC.

V and J are TRBV19 and TRBJ2-5; TRBD2 agrees at 13 bases. This CDR3 is 15 amino acids long. Germline lookup yields CDR1 LNHDA and CDR2 SQIVND (reference sequence). V gave up 6 bases and J gave up 2 bases; unmatched junction bases: 3. CDR3 in DNA: TGTGCCAGTAGACGACTAGCGGGAGGTCAAGAGACCCAGTACTTC. This sequence encodes CASRRLAGGQETQYF.

The chain joins TRBV5-1 to TRBJ2-7; perhaps TRBD1 as D (5 bases). The length of the CDR3 is 13 residues. Germline loops: CDR1 SGHRS, CDR2 YFSETQ. Deletions cut 4 bases from V and 3 bases from J, with 11 bases between. The CDR3: CASSVGRHYEQYF. In nucleotides, the CDR3 is TGCGCCAGCAGCGTGGGGCGTCACTACGAGCAGTACTTC.